Sequencing of this TCR beta chain was carried out in a study of T cell repertoires in cytomegalovirus infection (dated by TCRdb to between 2018 and 2021). Concerning the study at large: Recently identified HLA-C-restricted CMV epitopes, whose presentation resists viral immunomodulation, were targeted by peptide stimulations together with well-studied HLA-B-restricted epitopes. Donor HLA type was relevant to the analysis, as public TCR beta signatures indicated carriage of CMV infection together with the matching HLA type.

According to the study, the label for this sample's treatment or condition signals: in vitro stimulation with specific CMV peptide epitopes to enrich CMV-specific T cells. This clonotype was observed many times. The antigen it recognizes is unknown. No much larger clonotype is one base removed from it; base qualities were not supplied. Results and caveats for the whole study, not just this receptor: The ex vivo response was dominated by HLA-C-restricted CMV-specific TCR beta clonotypes, which also provided the single most frequent clonotype in two of eight donors. Carriers of CMV infection plus the relevant HLA type were discriminated by the cumulative frequency of public TCR beta family members in the study cohort and in an independent roughly 350-donor cohort.

The run used an Illumina HiSeq 1500. Using fastp trimming at Q25 and MiXCR clonotype assembly, TCRdb reanalyzed the public sequencing data and kept in-frame beta chains. For every CDR3 protein sequence, its rows merge into one entry that carries the most common genes and DNA. The sample contains around 900,000 distinct CDR3 sequences, roughly 30% of them found a single time. Together, the top ten hold around an eighth of the sample. V is pared back by 2 bases and J by 3 bases, with 9 bases lying between the germline termini. CDR1 and CDR2 are read off the germline V gene as SGHTA and FQGNSA. Including cysteine and phenylalanine, the CDR3 has 14 amino acids. The CDR3 DNA has 42 bases and is translated from base 1.

The rearrangement combines TRBV7-2 with TRBJ2-3; no D gene call is confident. The receptor's source is a human donor in good health (CMV status not recorded). Some clones in this sample may be carry-over from other donors' samples. The specimen comprised cultured CD8+ T cells from PBMCs, sampled from culture after CMV antigen stimulation. CDR3 protein: CASSLLVRTDTQYF. In nucleotide form, the sequence is TGTGCCAGCAGCTTACTAGTCCGTACAGATACGCAGTATTTT.